This T cell receptor (beta chain) was captured in a study of blood T cell repertoires in COVID-19. This table comes from immunoSEQ multiplex PCR, and its TCRdb copy is limited to in-frame clones, with some not included. The table has 350,000 to 450,000 clones, around 84% seen once. J gave up 4 bases and V 3 bases, and 5 bases lay outside the gene matches. Germline V gene data show CDR1 as SNHLY and CDR2 as FYNNEI. This CDR3 contains 15 residues. This sequence originates from a human donor in a cohort sampled during active COVID-19. The V gene is TRBV2, the J gene TRBJ1-4, with TRBD1 matching 7 bases. Sequenced input: peripheral blood. CDR3 DNA: TGTGCCAGCAGTGAGGGAGGACAGGATAATGAAAAACTGTTTTTT. Protein product: CASSEGGQDNEKLFF. Filled out from reference TRBV2 and TRBJ1-4, the complete variable domain reads EPEVTQTPSHQVTQMGQEVILRCVPISNHLYFYWYRQILGQKVEFLVSFYNNEISEKSEIFDDQFSVERPDGSNFTLKIRSTKLEDSAMYFCASSEGGQDNEKLFFGSGTQLSVL.